This T cell receptor (beta chain) was identified in a study of T cell repertoires in cytomegalovirus infection. Trimming left V 9 bases short and J 0 bases short, with 10 bases between. Germline CDR1 reads LNHDA; CDR2 reads SQIVND (reference sequence). This CDR3 comprises 13 residues. MiXCR, applied by TCRdb to the reads, yields one record per CDR3 protein. The repertoire holds some 900,000 distinct CDR3 sequences, with approximately 30% as singletons. Details on this clonotype: Antigen: not known.

The J gene is TRBJ2-3, the V gene TRBV19; TRBD1 is a possible D gene (6 bases). The sequence derives from a human donor in good health (CMV status not recorded). Some clones in this sample may be carry-over from other donors' samples. The sample was cultured CD8+ T cells from PBMCs, taken from culture after CMV antigen stimulation. The CDR3 coding sequence is TGTGCCAGCGTGGGGGCTAGCACAGATACGCAGTATTTT. It is translated as CASVGASTDTQYF.